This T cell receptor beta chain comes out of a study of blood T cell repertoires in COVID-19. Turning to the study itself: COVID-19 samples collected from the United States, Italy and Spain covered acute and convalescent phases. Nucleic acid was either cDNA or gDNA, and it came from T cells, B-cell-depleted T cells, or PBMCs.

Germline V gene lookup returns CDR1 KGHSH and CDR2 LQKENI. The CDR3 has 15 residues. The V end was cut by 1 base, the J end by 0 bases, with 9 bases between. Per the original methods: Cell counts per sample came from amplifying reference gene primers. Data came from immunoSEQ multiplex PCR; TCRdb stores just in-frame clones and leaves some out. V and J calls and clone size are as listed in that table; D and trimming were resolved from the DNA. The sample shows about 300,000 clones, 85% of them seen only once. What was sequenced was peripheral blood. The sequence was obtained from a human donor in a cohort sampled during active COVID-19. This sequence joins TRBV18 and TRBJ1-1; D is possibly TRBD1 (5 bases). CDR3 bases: TGTGCCAGCTCACCACAGGGGATGGTGAACACTGAAGCTTTCTTT. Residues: CASSPQGMVNTEAFF. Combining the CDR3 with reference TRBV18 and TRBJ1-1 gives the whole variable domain NAGVMQNPRHLVRRRGQEARLRCSPMKGHSHVYWYRQLPEEGLKFMVYLQKENIIDESGMPKERFSAEFPKEGPSILRIQQVVRGDSAAYFCASSPQGMVNTEAFFGQGTRLTVV.